This T cell receptor (beta chain) was sequenced during a study of T cells in Graves' hyperthyroidism and ophthalmopathy (dated by TCRdb to between 2018 and 2021). Study-wide context: Peripheral blood was sampled at the time of initial diagnosis, prior to any treatment. TCR V-J signatures able to tell the groups apart were searched for in a discovery cohort of about a hundred patients, of whom about 40 had Graves' ophthalmopathy and 57 had stable Graves' hyperthyroidism. Whether ophthalmopathy could be predicted prospectively was tested in an independent validation cohort made up of about 20 hyperthyroidism patients plus 17 patients who later progressed to ophthalmopathy. For training and testing, the 100 or so patients in the discovery cohort were randomly divided in a 7:3 ratio. The study also compared thyroid tissue and blood T-cell repertoires from 6 or 7 Graves' hyperthyroidism patients. After sampling, hyperthyroidism patients received methimazole starting at 30 mg daily, and ophthalmopathy patients received high-dose intravenous methylprednisolone. TCR Vbeta CDR3 sequencing of 130 to 150 peripheral blood samples (around 45 ophthalmopathy, roughly 72 hyperthyroidism and 17 progressor patients) is reported in the paper.

What the study reported, not specific to this receptor: Most expanded thyroid clonotypes (frequency above 0.001) were also found in blood, which suggests that blood repertoires may mirror thyroid immune responses. Sample size was not statistically predetermined, and blinding of investigators to group allocation was not performed. In validation, progression to ophthalmopathy was predicted by the model with 70.59% sensitivity and roughly 72% specificity, a median of 6.5 months before onset. A model built on a 13 V-J signature distinguished ophthalmopathy from stable hyperthyroidism, reaching 87.88% sensitivity and around 81% specificity in cross-validation and 80%/75% in testing.

In regard to this clonotype: The antigen it binds to is not known. One base away there is no much larger clone; base qualities are not given.

Ophthalmopathy patients had moderately to severely active disease, Clinical Activity Score of at least 3, NOSPECS grade of at least 4, and duration under 3 months. Patients with uncontrolled infections, other autoimmune diseases, pregnancy or lactation were excluded. Diagnoses were based on clinical symptoms, serum thyroxine and TRAb, thyroid ultrasound and orbital computed tomography. PBMCs were isolated from 7.5 to 10 ml of fresh peripheral blood by Ficoll-Paque density gradient centrifugation. Total RNA was extracted with Trizol reagent, and quality was checked on an Agilent 2100 Bioanalyzer. Amplification of TCR beta CDR3 regions was carried out from RNA transcripts. A first-round RT-PCR of the TCR CDR3 used the HTBI primer set with the Qiagen OneStep RT-PCR kit. Libraries were constructed in a second round of multiplex PCR, after which size selection and purification were performed. Sequencing of the libraries was done on an Illumina HiSeq2000 using paired-end 100 bp reads. From the authors' description of their analysis: SOAPnuke was used to process the raw data, with reads discarded if the reads contained adapters or uncalled bases, had a mean Phred below 15, or lacked an exact constant-primer or identifier match. COPE v1.2.5 was used to merge the high-quality paired reads, and each unique nucleotide sequence was defined as a clonotype. Clonotypes were aligned to IMGT TRBV, TRBD and TRBJ reference segments using MiTCR v1.1. Only V-J combinations with frequency above 0.0001, covering approximately 99% of repertoires, were analysed. The TCS score was defined as F50 (clonal expansion) divided by E x V (chaos), with BLOSUM62-based TCRdist calculated between CDR3 peptides within each V-J. Welch's t-statistics and random forest reduced just over 500 V-J features to 10 to 15, which were used in a naive Bayes classifier (R e1071). Clones were called with MiXCR by TCRdb after fastp trimmed the public reads at Q25, and only in-frame beta chains were retained. One record per CDR3 amino acid sequence lists the most common genes and DNA. What appears here as the V and J calls and clone size reflects TCRdb's work, not the paper's. Here the sample has about 590,000 distinct CDR3 sequences; more than 13% occur a single time. The top ten hold 7% to 9% of the sample.

Sample: blood. This sequence originates from a woman under 30 with Graves' ophthalmopathy.

The CDR3 reads as follows: CASRRVGSNSPLHF. The DNA is as follows: TGTGCCAGCCGACGGGTGGGCTCAAATTCACCCCTCCACTTT. Recombination linked TRBV11-2 to TRBJ1-6; the D gene remains uncertain. In the germline V gene, CDR1 corresponds to SGHAT and CDR2 to FQNNGV. Taken from cysteine to phenylalanine, the CDR3 has 14 residues. The retained sequence is limited to the CDR3, 42 bases, with the frame set at the first base. Trimming removed 8 bases from V and 7 bases from J, leaving 15 bases between the germline ends.